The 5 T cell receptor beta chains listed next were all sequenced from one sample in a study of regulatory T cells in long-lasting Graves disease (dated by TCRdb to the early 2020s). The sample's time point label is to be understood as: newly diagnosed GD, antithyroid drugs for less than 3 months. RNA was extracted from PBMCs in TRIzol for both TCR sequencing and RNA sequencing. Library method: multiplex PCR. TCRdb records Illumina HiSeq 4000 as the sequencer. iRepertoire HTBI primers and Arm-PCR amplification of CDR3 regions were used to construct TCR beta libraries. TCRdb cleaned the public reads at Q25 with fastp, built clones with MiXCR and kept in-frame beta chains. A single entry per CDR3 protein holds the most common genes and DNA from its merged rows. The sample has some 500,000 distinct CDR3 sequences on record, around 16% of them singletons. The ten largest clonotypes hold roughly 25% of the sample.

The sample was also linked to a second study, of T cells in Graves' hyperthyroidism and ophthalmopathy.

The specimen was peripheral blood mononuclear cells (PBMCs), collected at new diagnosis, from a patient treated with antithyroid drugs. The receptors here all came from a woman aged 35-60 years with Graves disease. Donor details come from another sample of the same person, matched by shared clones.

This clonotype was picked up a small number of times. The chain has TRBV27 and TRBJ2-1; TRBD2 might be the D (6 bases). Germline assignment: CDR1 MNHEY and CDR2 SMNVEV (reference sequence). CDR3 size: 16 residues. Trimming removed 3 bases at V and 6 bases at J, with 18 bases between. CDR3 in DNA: TGTGCCAGCAGTTTTGCGGGACCCCCGGGCCCCAATGAGCAGTTCTTC. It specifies CASSFAGPPGPNEQFF.

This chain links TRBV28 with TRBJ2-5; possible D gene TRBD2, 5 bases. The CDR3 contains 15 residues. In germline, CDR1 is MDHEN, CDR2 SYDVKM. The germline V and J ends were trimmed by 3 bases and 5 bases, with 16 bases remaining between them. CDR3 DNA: TGTGCCAGCAGTTTGTTCATAGCGAGTGGGGAGACCCAGTACTTC. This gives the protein CASSLFIASGETQYF.

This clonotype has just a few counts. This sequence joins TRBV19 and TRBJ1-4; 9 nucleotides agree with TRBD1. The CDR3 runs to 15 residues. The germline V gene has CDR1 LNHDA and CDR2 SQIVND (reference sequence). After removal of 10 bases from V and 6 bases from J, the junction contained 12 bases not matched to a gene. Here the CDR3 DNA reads TGTGCCACCACCCGGGACAGGGCTTCAGATGAAAAACTGTTTTTT. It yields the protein CATTRDRASDEKLFF.

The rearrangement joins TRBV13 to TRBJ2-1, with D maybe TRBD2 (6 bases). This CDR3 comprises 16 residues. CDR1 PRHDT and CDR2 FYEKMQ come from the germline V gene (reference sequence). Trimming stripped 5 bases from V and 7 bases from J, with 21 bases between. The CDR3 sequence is CASSPAGRGGENEQFF. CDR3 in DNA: TGTGCCAGCAGCCCGGCGGGAAGAGGAGGAGAGAATGAGCAGTTCTTC.

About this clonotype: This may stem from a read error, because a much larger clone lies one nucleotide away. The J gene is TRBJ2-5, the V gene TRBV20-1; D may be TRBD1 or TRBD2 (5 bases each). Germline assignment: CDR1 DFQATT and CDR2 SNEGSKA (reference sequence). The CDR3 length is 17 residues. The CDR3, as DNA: TGCAGTGCTGGAGATTTGCAGTGGGGGTCAGGGCAAGAGACCCAGTACTTC. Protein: CSAGDLQWGSGQETQYF.